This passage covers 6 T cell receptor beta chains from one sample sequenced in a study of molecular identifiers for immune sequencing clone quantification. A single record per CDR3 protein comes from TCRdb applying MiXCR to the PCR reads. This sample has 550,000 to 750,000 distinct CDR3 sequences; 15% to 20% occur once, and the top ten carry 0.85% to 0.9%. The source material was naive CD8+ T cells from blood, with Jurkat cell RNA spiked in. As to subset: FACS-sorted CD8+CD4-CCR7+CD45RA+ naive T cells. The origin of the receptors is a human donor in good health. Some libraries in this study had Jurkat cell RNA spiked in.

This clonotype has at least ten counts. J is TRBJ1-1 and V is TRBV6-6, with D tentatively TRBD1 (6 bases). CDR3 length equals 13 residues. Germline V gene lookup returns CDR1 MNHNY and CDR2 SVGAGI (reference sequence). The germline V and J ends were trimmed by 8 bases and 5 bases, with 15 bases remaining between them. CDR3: CASRGGPVTEAFF. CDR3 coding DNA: TGTGCCAGCCGGGGGGGGCCGGTAACTGAAGCTTTCTTT.

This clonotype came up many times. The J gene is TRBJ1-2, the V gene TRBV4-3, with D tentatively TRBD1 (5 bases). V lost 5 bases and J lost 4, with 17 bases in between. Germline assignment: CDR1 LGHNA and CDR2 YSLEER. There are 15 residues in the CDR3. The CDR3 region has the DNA TGCGCCAGCAGCGGGGACGCCGCGGGCGGCTATGGCTACACCTTC. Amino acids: CASSGDAAGGYGYTF.

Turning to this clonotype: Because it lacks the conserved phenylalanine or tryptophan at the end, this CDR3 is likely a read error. CDR3 nucleotide sequence: TGTGCCAGCAGCTCTCCGGGACAGACGTACGAGCAGTACTCC. Its protein is CASSSPGQTYEQYS. The chain employs TRBV7-9 and TRBJ2-7; 7 bases are a match to TRBD1. The CDR3 loop spans 14 amino acids. Germline assignment: CDR1 SEHNR and CDR2 FQNEAQ (reference sequence). The ends lost 4 bases at V and 4 bases at J; junction bases unmatched: 7.

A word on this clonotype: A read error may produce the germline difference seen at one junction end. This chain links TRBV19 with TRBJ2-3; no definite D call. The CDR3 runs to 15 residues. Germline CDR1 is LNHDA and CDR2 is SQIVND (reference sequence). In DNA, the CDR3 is TGTGCCAGTAGTATAGCGACAAAAAGCACGGATACGCAGTATTTT. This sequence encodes CASSIATKSTDTQYF.

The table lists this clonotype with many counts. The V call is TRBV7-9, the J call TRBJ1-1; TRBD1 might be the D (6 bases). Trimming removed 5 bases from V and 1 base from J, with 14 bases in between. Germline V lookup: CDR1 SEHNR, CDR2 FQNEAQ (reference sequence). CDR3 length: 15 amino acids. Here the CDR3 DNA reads TGTGCCAGCAGCCTAAGGACAGTAACGAACACTGAAGCTTTCTTT. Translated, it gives CASSLRTVTNTEAFF.

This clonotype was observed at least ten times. This CDR3 reads CSVVGQASYGYTF. The DNA of the CDR3 is TGCAGCGTTGTGGGACAGGCATCCTATGGCTACACCTTC. The chain uses TRBV29-1 and TRBJ1-2, with 8 positions matching TRBD1. This CDR3 contains 13 residues. The junction had 5 bases not matched to a gene; V was cut back by 4 bases and J by 4 bases. The germline V gene has CDR1 SQVTM and CDR2 ANQGSEA.